These 10 T cell receptor beta chains share one sample of origin, sequenced in a study of blood T cell repertoires in COVID-19. Sequenced by immunoSEQ multiplex PCR; TCRdb stores in-frame clones only, minus some. The top ten clones hold around 10% of a sample with approximately 290,000 clones, 89% of them seen once. The sample comprised peripheral blood. The receptors derive from a woman in her 30s with COVID-19, enrolled during active disease.

The chain uses TRBV19 and TRBJ1-2; 10 bases are a match to TRBD1. The CDR3 totals 16 residues. V was clipped by 3 bases and J by 4 bases; unmatched bases: 8. Germline CDR1 and CDR2: LNHDA and SQIVND (reference sequence). The CDR3 coding sequence is TGTGCCAGTAGTATGCCCCCGGGACAGGGGAGCTATGGCTACACCTTC. Protein sequence: CASSMPPGQGSYGYTF.

J is TRBJ2-5 and V is TRBV19; 9 bases agree with TRBD2. This CDR3 is built from 15 residues. Germline assignment: CDR1 LNHDA and CDR2 SQIVND (reference sequence). The V segment lost 3 bases and the J segment 0 bases; nucleotides outside the gene matches: 2. CDR3 DNA sequence: TGTGCCAGTAGTATCCTAGCGGGGTACCAAGAGACCCAGTACTTC. Its translation is CASSILAGYQETQYF. The variable domain in full, with the rest retrieved from reference TRBV19 and TRBJ2-5, is DGGITQSPKYLFRKEGQNVTLSCEQNLNHDAMYWYRQDPGQGLRLIYYSQIVNDFQKGDIAEGYSVSREKKESFPLTVTSAQKNPTAFYLCASSILAGYQETQYFGPGTRLLVL.

This clone was observed a few times. The CDR3 region is CASSLWQAGNTIYF. CDR3 in DNA: TGTGCCAGCAGCTTATGGCAAGCTGGAAACACCATATATTTT. The V gene is TRBV11-2, the J gene TRBJ1-3, with unresolved D. The CDR3 is 14 residues long. Germline CDR1 and CDR2: SGHAT and FQNNGV. Trimming removed 2 bases from V and 2 bases from J, with 7 bases in between.

V usage is TRBV7-9 and J usage is TRBJ1-6; tentatively, D is TRBD1 (5 bases). This CDR3 is built from 16 residues. Germline assignment: CDR1 SEHNR and CDR2 FQNEAQ (reference sequence). The V and J ends lost 1 base and 3 bases respectively, with 10 bases between them. The CDR3 is CASSLVQGDYNSPLHF. The DNA for the CDR3 is TGTGCCAGCAGCTTAGTCCAGGGTGACTATAATTCACCCCTCCACTTT.

As regards this clone: Other DNA sequences from this sample encode an identical CDR3 as well. The chain carries TRBV28 and TRBJ1-1; D is ambiguous. This CDR3 contains 13 residues. The ends were cut back, 3 bases at V and 0 bases at J, with 5 bases in the middle. Germline V gene data show CDR1 as MDHEN and CDR2 as SYDVKM. DNA of the CDR3: TGTGCCAGCAGTTTTGGCCTGAACACTGAAGCTTTCTTT. This codes for CASSFGLNTEAFF. The full variable domain, in which reference TRBV28 and TRBJ1-1 provide the parts outside the CDR3, is DVKVTQSSRYLVKRTGEKVFLECVQDMDHENMFWYRQDPGLGLRLIYFSYDVKMKEKGDIPEGYSVSREKKERFSLILESASTNQTSMYLCASSFGLNTEAFFGQGTRLTVV.

The CDR3 DNA is TGTGCCAGCAGCCAGACAGTAACGAACACCGGGGAGCTGTTTTTT. It is translated as CASSQTVTNTGELFF. This rearrangement joins TRBV7-9 to TRBJ2-2; D is possibly TRBD1 (5 bases). V gave up 5 bases and J gave up 0 bases, with 10 bases separating them. The CDR3 totals 15 residues. Germline CDR1 reads SEHNR; CDR2 reads FQNEAQ (reference sequence).

The chain joins TRBV5-1 to TRBJ2-7; 8 bases line up with TRBD1. The germline gives CDR1 SGHRS, CDR2 YFSETQ. V lost 4 bases and J lost 4; bases outside the gene matches: 13. The CDR3 covers 16 residues. CDR3 loop: CASSPPGQGRLYEQYF. For the CDR3, the DNA is TGCGCCAGCAGCCCCCCCGGACAGGGAAGATTGTACGAGCAGTACTTC.

This sequence joins TRBV5-1 and TRBJ2-7; 8 nucleotides align to TRBD1. J gave up 4 bases and V 3 bases, and 9 bases lay outside the gene matches. CDR3 size: 15 residues. CDR1 is SGHRS and CDR2 is YFSETQ in the germline V gene. The CDR3 sequence is CASSSDRASLYEQYF. As DNA, the CDR3 is TGCGCCAGCAGCTCGGACAGGGCATCGTTGTACGAGCAGTACTTC.

The rearrangement uses TRBV7-2 and TRBJ1-1, with D possibly matching TRBD1 (6 bases). Trimming removed 1 base from V and 10 bases from J, with 13 bases in between. The germline CDR1 and CDR2 sequences are SGHTA and FQGNSA. CDR3 length equals 13 residues. The CDR3 reads CASSLGPRGAAFF. The CDR3 nucleotides are TGTGCCAGCAGCTTAGGGCCGCGGGGGGCAGCTTTCTTT.

V gene TRBV24-1 combines with J gene TRBJ2-7; TRBD1 matches 9 bases. With V trimmed by 7 bases and J by 3 bases, 6 bases remained unmatched. Germline CDR1 and CDR2: KGHDR and SFDVKD. The CDR3 is made up of 14 amino acids. CDR3 amino acids: CATSSGTGNYEQYF. For the CDR3, the DNA is TGTGCCACCAGCTCCGGGACAGGGAACTACGAGCAGTACTTC.